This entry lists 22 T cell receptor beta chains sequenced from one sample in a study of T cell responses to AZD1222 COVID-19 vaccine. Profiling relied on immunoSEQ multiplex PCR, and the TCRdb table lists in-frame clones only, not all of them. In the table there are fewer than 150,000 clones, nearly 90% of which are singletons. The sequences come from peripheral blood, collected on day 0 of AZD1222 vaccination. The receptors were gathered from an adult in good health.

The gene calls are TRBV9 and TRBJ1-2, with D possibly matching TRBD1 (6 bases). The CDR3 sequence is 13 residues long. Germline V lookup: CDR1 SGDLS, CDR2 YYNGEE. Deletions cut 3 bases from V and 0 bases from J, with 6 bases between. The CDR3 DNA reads TGTGCCAGCAGCGGACAGGCTAACTATGGCTACACCTTC. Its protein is CASSGQANYGYTF. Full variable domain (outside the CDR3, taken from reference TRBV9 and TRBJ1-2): DSGVTQTPKHLITATGQRVTLRCSPRSGDLSVYWYQQSLDQGLQFLIQYYNGEERAKGNILERFSAQQFPDLHSELNLSSLELGDSALYFCASSGQANYGYTFGSGTRLTVV.

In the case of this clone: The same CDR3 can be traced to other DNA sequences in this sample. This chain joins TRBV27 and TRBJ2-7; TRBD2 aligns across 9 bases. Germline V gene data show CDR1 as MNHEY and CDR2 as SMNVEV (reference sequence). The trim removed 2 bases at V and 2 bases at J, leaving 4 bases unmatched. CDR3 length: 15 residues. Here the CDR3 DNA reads TGTGCCAGCAGTTTAAGGCTAGCGGGGACCTACGAGCAGTACTTC. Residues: CASSLRLAGTYEQYF.

The CDR3 is CASSFDGTNQPQHF. The CDR3 region has the DNA TGCGCCAGCAGCTTCGACGGTACCAATCAGCCCCAGCATTTT. The chain carries TRBV5-1 and TRBJ1-5; D is undetermined. V was clipped by 2 bases and J by 3 bases, with 9 bases between them. This CDR3 has 14 residues. Germline lookup yields CDR1 SGHRS and CDR2 YFSETQ. The full variable domain, completed using reference TRBV5-1 and TRBJ1-5, is KAGVTQTPRYLIKTRGQQVTLSCSPISGHRSVSWYQQTPGQGLQFLFEYFSETQRNKGNFPGRFSGRQFSNSRSEMNVSTLELGDSALYLCASSFDGTNQPQHFGDGTRLSIL.

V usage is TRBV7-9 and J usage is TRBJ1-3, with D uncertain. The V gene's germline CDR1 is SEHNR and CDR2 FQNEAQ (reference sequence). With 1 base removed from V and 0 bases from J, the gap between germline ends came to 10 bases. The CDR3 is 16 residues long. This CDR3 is CASSLERRASGNTIYF. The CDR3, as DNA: TGTGCCAGCAGCTTAGAAAGACGGGCCTCTGGAAACACCATATATTTT.

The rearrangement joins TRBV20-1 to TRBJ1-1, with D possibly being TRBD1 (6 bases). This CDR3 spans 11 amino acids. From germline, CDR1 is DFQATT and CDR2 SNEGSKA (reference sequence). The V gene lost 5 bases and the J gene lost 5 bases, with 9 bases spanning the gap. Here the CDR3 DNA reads TGCAGTGCTCCAGGGGAGACTGAAGCTTTCTTT. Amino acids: CSAPGETEAFF.

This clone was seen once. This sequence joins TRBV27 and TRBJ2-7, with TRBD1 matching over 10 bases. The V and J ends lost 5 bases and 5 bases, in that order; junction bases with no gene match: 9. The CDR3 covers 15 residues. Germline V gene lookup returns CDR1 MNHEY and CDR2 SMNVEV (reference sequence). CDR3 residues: CASSLTRDRGDEQYF. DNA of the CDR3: TGTGCCAGCAGTCTCACTCGGGACAGGGGTGACGAGCAGTACTTC.

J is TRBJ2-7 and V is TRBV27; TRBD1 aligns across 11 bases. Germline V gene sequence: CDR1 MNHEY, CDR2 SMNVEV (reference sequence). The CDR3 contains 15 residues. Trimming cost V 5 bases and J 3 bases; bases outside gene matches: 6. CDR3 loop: CASSVTGTGGYEQYF. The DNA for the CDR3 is TGTGCCAGCAGTGTCACCGGGACAGGGGGCTACGAGCAGTACTTC.

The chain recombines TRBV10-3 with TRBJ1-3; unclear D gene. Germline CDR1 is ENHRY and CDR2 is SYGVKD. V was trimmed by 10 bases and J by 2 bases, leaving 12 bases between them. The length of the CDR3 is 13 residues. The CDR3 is CATFQYPGNTIYF. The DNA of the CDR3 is TGTGCCACTTTCCAGTACCCTGGAAACACCATATATTTT.

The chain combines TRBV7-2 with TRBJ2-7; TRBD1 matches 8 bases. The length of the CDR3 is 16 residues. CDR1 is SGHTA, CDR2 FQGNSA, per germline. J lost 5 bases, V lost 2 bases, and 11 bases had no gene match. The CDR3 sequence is CASSLQGARIENEQYF. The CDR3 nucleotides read TGTGCCAGCAGCTTACAGGGGGCGCGGATAGAGAACGAGCAGTACTTC.

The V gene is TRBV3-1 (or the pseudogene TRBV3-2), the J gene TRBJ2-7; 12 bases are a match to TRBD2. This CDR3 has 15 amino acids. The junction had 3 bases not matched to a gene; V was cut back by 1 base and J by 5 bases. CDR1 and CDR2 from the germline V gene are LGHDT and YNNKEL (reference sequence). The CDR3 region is CASSQASGGAHEQYF. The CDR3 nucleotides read TGTGCCAGCAGCCAAGCTAGCGGGGGGGCCCACGAGCAGTACTTC.

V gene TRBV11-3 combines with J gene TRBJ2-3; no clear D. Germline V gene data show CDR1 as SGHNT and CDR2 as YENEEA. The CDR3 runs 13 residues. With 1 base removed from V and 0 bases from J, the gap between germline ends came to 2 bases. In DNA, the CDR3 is TGTGCCAGCAGCTTAGGAAGCACAGATACGCAGTATTTT. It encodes CASSLGSTDTQYF.

The CDR3 loop is CASRGSPLNTEAFF. In nucleotides, the CDR3 is TGTGCCAGCAGGGGTTCCCCCTTGAACACTGAAGCTTTCTTT. The chain recombines TRBV28 with TRBJ1-1; D gene ambiguous. Per germline, CDR1 MDHEN and CDR2 SYDVKM. With 6 bases removed from V and 0 bases from J, the gap between germline ends came to 11 bases. CDR3 length: 14 amino acids.

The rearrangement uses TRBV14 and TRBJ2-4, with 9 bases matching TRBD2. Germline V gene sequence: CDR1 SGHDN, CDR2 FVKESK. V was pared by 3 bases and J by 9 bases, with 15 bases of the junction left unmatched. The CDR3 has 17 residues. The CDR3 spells CASSHQSGLAGSSIQYF. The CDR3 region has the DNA TGTGCCAGCAGCCACCAAAGCGGGCTAGCGGGAAGTAGCATTCAGTACTTC.

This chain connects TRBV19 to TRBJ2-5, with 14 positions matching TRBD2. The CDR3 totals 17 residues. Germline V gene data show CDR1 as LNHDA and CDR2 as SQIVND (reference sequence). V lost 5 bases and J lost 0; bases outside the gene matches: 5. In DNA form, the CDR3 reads TGTGCCAGTAGTGTGGGACTAGCGGGGGTATACCAAGAGACCCAGTACTTC. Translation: CASSVGLAGVYQETQYF. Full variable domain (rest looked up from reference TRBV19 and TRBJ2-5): DGGITQSPKYLFRKEGQNVTLSCEQNLNHDAMYWYRQDPGQGLRLIYYSQIVNDFQKGDIAEGYSVSREKKESFPLTVTSAQKNPTAFYLCASSVGLAGVYQETQYFGPGTRLLVL.

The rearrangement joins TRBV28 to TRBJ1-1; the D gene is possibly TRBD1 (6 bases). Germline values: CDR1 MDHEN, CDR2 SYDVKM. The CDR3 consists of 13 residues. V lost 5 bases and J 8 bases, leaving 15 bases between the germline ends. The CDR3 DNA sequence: TGTGCCAGCAGTATTGGGGGGGGCCCCGAAGCTTTCTTT. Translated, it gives CASSIGGGPEAFF.

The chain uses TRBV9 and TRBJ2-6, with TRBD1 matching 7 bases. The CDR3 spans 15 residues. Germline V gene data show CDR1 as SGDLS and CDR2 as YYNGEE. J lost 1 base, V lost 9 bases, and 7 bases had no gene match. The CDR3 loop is CATRDRPSGANVLTF. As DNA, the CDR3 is TGTGCCACCCGGGACAGACCGTCTGGGGCCAACGTCCTGACTTTC.

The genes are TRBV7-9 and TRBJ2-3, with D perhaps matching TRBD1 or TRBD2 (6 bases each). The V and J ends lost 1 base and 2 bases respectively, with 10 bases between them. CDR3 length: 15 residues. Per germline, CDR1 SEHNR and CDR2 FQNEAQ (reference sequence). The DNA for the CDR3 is TGTGCCAGCAGCTTAGTACAGGGACTCACAGATACGCAGTATTTT. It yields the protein CASSLVQGLTDTQYF.

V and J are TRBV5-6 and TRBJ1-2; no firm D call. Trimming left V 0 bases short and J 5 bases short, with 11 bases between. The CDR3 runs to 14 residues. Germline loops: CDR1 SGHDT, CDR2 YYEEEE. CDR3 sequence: CASSLVTDGYGYTF. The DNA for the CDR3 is TGTGCCAGCAGCTTGGTAACGGACGGATATGGCTACACCTTC.

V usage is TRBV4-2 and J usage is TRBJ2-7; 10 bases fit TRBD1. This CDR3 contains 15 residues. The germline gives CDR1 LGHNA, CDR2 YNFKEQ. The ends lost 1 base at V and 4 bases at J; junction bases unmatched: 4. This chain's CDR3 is CASSQATGGGYEQYF. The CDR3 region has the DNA TGTGCCAGCAGCCAAGCGACAGGGGGCGGGTACGAGCAGTACTTC.

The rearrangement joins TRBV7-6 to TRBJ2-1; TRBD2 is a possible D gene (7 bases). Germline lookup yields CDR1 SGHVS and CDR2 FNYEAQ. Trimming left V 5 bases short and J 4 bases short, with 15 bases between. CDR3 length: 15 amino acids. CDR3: CASSQQGGDYNEQFF. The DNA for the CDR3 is TGTGCCAGCAGCCAGCAAGGGGGGGATTACAATGAGCAGTTCTTC.

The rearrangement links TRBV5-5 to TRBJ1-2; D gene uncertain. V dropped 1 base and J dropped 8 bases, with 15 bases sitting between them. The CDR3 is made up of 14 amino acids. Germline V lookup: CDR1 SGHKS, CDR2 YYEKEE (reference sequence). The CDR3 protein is CASSLLDERWGYTF. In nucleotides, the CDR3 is TGTGCCAGCAGCTTGCTGGACGAGAGATGGGGCTACACCTTC. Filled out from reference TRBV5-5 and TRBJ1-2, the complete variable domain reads DAGVTQSPTHLIKTRGQQVTLRCSPISGHKSVSWYQQVLGQGPQFIFQYYEKEERGRGNFPDRFSARQFPNYSSELNVNALLLGDSALYLCASSLLDERWGYTFGSGTRLTVV.

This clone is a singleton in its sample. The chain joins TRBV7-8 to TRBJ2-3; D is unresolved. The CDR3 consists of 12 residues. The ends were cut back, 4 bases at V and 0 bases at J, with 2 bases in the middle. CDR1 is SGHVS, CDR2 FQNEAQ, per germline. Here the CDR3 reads CASSSSTDTQYF. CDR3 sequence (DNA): TGTGCCAGCAGCTCCAGCACAGATACGCAGTATTTT.